The source of this T cell receptor beta chain is a study of response to subunit inactivated influenza vaccine (dated by TCRdb to 2017 to 2018). At the level of the whole study: Deep quantitative T cell receptor repertoire profiling was used in the study to track responses to a trivalent subunit inactivated influenza vaccine. What the authors observed across the whole study: It was suggested by the authors that each seasonal influenza vaccination may recruit only a limited number of new T cells.

In regard to this clonotype: Its antigen remains unidentified. Base qualities are missing; no much larger clone stands one base away.

Library preparation used RT-PCR. Sequenced on an Illumina HiSeq 2500. TCRdb reprocessing: public reads trimmed at Q25 with fastp, clones called with MiXCR, in-frame beta chains kept. A single entry per CDR3 protein holds the most common genes and DNA from its merged rows. This sample gives 500,000 to 750,000 distinct CDR3 sequences in total; 14% of them show up just once. Over 8.5% of the sample comes from the top ten. The CDR3 sequence holds 16 residues, the cysteine and phenylalanine included. Only CDR3 DNA is held: 48 bases, read in frame from base 1. According to the germline V gene, CDR1 reads SNHLY and CDR2 reads FYNNEI. A distance of 22 bases separates the germline ends of V and J, which lose 6 bases and 5 bases respectively.

Recombination linked TRBV2 to TRBJ2-5; no D gene call is confident. The sample was PBMCs from blood, taken roughly 12 days after vaccination. The source is a man aged 45-65 years who received an inactivated influenza vaccine. Donor details come from another sample of the same person, matched by shared clones. The nucleotide sequence is given as TGTGCCAGCAGAGGACGGGCTTTCGAGGTCGGGGAGACCCAGTACTTC. It translates as CASRGRAFEVGETQYF.